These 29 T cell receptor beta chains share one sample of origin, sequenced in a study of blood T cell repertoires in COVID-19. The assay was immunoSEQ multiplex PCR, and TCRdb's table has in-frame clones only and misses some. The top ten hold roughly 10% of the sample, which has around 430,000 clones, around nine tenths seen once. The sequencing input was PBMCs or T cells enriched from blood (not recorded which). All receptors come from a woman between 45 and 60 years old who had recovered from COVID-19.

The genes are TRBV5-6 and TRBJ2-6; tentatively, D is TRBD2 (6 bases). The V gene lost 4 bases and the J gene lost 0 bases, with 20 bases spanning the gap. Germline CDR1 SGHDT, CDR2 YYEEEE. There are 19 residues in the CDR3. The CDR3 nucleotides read TGTGCCAGCAGCCGCATATCGGGGGAACCTCGCTCTGGGGCCAACGTCCTGACTTTC. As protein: CASSRISGEPRSGANVLTF.

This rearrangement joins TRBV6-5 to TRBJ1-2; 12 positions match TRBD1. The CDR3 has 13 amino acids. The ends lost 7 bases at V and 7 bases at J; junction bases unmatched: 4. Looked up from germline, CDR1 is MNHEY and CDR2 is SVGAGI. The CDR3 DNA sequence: TGTGCCAGCACCGGGACAGGGGGCTTTGGCTACACCTTC. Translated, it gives CASTGTGGFGYTF.

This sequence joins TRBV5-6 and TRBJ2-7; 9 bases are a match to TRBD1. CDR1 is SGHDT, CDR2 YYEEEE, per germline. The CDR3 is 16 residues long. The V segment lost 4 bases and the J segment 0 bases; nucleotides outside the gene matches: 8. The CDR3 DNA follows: TGTGCCAGCAGCGGAACGGGGACAGGGCTCTCCTACGAGCAGTACTTC. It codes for CASSGTGTGLSYEQYF.

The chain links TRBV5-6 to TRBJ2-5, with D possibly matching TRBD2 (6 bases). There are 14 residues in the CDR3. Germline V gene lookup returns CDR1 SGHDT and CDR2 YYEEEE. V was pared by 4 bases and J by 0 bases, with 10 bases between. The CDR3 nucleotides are TGTGCCAGCAGCACGGGACTCAACCAAGAGACCCAGTACTTC. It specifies CASSTGLNQETQYF.

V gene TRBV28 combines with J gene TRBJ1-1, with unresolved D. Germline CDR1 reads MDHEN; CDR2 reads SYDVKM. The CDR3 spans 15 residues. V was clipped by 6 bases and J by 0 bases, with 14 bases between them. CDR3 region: CASRRVTSLNTEAFF. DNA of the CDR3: TGTGCCAGCAGGCGGGTGACATCCCTGAACACTGAAGCTTTCTTT.

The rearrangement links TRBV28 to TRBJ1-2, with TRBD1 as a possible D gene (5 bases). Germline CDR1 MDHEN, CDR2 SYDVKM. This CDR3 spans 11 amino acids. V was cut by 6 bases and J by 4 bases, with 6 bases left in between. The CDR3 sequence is CASSQGYGYTF. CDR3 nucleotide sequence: TGTGCCAGCAGCCAGGGCTATGGCTACACCTTC.

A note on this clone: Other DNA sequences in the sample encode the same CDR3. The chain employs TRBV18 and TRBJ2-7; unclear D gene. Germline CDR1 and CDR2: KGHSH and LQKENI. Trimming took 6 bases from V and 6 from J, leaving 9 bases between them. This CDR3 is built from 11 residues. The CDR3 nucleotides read TGTGCCAGCTCCCCGGGTAGCGAGCAGTACTTC. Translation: CASSPGSEQYF.

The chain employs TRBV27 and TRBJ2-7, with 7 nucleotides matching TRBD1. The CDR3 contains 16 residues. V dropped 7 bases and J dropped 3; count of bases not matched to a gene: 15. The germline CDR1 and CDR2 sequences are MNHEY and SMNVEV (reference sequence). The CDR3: CASNPEAGTANYEQYF. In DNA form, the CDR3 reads TGTGCCAGCAATCCCGAAGCCGGGACAGCAAACTACGAGCAGTACTTC.

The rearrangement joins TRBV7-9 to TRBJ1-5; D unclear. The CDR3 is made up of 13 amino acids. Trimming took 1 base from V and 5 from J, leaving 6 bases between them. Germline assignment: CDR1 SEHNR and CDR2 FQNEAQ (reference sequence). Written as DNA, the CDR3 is TGTGCCAGCAGCTTAGTAGCGGATCAGCCCCAGCATTTT. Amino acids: CASSLVADQPQHF. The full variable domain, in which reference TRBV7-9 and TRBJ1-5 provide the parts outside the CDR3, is DTGVSQNPRHKITKRGQNVTFRCDPISEHNRLYWYRQTLGQGPEFLTYFQNEAQLEKSRLLSDRFSAERPKGSFSTLEIQRTEQGDSAMYLCASSLVADQPQHFGDGTRLSIL.

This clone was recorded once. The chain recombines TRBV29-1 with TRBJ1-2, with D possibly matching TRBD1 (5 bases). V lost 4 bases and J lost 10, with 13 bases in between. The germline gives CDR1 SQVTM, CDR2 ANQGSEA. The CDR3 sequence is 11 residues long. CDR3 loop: CSVGTNGDYTF. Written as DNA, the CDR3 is TGCAGCGTTGGGACAAACGGAGACTACACCTTC.

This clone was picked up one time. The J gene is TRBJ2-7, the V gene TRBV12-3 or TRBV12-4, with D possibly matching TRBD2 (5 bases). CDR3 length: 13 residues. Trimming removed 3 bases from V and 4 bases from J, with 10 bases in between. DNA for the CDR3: TGTGCCAGCAGTTTGTGGGAGAAATACGAGCAGTACTTC. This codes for CASSLWEKYEQYF.

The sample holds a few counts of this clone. The CDR3 loop is CASSYGQNNQPQHF. The CDR3 DNA is TGTGCCAGCAGTTACGGACAGAACAATCAGCCCCAGCATTTT. The gene calls are TRBV6-5 and TRBJ1-5, with D possibly being TRBD1 (6 bases). Germline values: CDR1 MNHEY, CDR2 SVGAGI. The CDR3 runs 14 residues. Trimming took off 2 bases at V and 3 bases at J, with 8 bases between the two ends.

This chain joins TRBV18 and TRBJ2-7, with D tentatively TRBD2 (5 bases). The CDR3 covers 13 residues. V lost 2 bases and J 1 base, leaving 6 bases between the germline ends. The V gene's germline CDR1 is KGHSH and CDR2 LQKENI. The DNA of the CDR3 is TGTGCCAGCTCACCAAGCGGATCCTACGAGCAGTACTTC. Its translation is CASSPSGSYEQYF.

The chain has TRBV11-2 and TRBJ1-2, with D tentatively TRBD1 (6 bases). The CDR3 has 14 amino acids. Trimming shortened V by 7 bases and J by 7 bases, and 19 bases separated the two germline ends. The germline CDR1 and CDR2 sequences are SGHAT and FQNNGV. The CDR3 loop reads CASTFSGGMAGYTF. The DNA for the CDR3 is TGTGCCAGCACCTTTTCTGGGGGCATGGCTGGCTACACCTTC.

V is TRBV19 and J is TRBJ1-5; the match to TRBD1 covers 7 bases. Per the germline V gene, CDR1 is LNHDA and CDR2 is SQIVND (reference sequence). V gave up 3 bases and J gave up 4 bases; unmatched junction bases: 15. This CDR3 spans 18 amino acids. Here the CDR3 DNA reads TGTGCCAGTAGTATCTCATCCGGGACAGTTAGTATTAATCAGCCCCAGCATTTT. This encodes CASSISSGTVSINQPQHF.

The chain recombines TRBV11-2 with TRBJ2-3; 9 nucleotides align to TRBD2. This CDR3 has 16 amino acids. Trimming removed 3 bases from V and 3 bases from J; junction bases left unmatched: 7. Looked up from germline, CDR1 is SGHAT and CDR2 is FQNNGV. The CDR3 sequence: CASSLVRGGPTDTQYF. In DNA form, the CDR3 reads TGTGCCAGCAGCTTGGTGCGGGGGGGCCCGACAGATACGCAGTATTTT.

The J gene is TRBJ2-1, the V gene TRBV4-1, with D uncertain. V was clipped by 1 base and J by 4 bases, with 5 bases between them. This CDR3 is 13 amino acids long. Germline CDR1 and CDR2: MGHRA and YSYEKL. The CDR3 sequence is CASSQAQYNEQFF. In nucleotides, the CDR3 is TGCGCCAGCAGCCAAGCACAGTACAATGAGCAGTTCTTC.

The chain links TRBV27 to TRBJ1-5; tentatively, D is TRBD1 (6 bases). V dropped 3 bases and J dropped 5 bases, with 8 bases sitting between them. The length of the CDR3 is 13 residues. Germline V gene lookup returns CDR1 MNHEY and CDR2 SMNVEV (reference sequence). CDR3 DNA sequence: TGTGCCAGCAGTTTGACAGGCGATCAGCCCCAGCATTTT. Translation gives CASSLTGDQPQHF.

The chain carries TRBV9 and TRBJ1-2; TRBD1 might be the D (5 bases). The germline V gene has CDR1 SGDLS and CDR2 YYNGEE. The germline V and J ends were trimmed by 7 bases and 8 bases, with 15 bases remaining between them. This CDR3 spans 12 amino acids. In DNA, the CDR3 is TGTGCCAGCTCAAGAGTCCAGGGCGGCTACACCTTC. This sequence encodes CASSRVQGGYTF.

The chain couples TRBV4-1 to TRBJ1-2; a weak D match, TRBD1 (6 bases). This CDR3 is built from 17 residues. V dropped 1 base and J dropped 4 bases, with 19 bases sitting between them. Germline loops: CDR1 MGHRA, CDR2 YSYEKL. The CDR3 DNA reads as TGCGCCAGCAGCCAAGCTATCCCCGGGGGGCTGGTCTATGGCTACACCTTC. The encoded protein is CASSQAIPGGLVYGYTF.

The CDR3 DNA reads as TGCGCCAGCAGCCAACAGGGAAGGAGTGGCTACACCTTC. Residues: CASSQQGRSGYTF. V is TRBV4-3 and J is TRBJ1-2; a possible D gene is TRBD1 (5 bases). CDR3 length equals 13 residues. V lost 2 bases and J 7 bases, leaving 11 bases between the germline ends. The germline gives CDR1 LGHNA, CDR2 YSLEER.

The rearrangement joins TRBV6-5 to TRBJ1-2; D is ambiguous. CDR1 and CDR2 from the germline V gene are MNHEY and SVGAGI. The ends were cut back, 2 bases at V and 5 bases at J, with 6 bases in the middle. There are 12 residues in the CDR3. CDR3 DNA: TGTGCCAGCAGTTACGCGGATTATGGCTACACCTTC. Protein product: CASSYADYGYTF.

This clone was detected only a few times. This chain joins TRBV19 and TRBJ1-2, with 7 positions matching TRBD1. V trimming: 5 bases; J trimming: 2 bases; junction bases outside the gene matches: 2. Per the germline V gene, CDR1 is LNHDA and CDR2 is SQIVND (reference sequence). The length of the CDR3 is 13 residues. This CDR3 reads CASSRRGNYGYTF. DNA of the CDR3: TGTGCCAGTAGTCGCAGGGGGAACTATGGCTACACCTTC.

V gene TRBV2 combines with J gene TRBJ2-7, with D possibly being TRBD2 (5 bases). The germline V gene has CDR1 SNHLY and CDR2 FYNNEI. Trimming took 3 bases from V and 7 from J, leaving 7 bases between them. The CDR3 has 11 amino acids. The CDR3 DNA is TGTGCCAGCAGTGAGCGGAGGGAGCAGTACTTC. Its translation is CASSERREQYF.

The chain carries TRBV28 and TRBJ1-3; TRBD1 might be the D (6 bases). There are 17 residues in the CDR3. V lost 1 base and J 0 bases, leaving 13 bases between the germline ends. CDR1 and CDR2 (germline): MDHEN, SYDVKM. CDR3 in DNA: TGTGCCAGCAGTTTATTTCGGGACACAGACTCTGGAAACACCATATATTTT. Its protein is CASSLFRDTDSGNTIYF.

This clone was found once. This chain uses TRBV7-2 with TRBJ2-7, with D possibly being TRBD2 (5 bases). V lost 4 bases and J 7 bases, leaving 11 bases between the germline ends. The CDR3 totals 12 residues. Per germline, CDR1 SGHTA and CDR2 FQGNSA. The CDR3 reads CASSSEAREQYF. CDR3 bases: TGTGCCAGCAGCTCGGAGGCTCGGGAGCAGTACTTC.

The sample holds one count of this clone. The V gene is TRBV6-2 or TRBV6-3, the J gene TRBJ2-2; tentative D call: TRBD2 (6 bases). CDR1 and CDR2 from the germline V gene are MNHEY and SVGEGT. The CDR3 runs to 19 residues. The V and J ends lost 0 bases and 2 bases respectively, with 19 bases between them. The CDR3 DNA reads TGTGCCAGCAGTTACTCGAGGTTCACCCGGGGGTACAACACCGGGGAGCTGTTTTTT. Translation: CASSYSRFTRGYNTGELFF.

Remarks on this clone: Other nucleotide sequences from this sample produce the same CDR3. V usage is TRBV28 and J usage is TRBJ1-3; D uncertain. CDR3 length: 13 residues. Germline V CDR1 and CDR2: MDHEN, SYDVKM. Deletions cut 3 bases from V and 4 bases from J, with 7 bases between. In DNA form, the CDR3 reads TGTGCCAGCAGTTTCTTGTCCGGAAACACCATATATTTT. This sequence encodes CASSFLSGNTIYF.

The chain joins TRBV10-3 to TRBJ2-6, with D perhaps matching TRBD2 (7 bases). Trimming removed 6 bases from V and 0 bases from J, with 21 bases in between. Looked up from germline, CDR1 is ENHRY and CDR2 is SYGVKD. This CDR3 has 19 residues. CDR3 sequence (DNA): TGTGCCATCAGGACTGAAACAGGGAGGGGCGACTCTGGGGCCAACGTCCTGACTTTC. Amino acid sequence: CAIRTETGRGDSGANVLTF.